The rows below give T cell receptor beta chains drawn from one sample of a study of T cells in Graves' hyperthyroidism and ophthalmopathy. TCRdb re-derived calls from the multiplex PCR reads in MiXCR, one entry per CDR3 protein. The sample holds under 350,000 distinct CDR3 sequences, about an eighth seen once. Sequenced sample: blood. The receptors derive from a woman in her 30s with Graves' hyperthyroidism that later progressed to Graves' ophthalmopathy. CDR3s leave out the opening cysteine and the closing phenylalanine or tryptophan. A D gene is named only where the DNA matches it firmly. Clone size is not always given. Where it is, it says once, few, many or a class for expanded clones.

j_gene	abundance	v_gene	d_gene	CDR3aa
TRBJ2-3	many	TRBV5-1	TRBD2	ASSSAPRASGTADTQY
TRBJ2-7	many	TRBV7-8	-	ASSLGRGGTTEQY
TRBJ1-1	many	TRBV27	-	ASSSPLMNTEAF
TRBJ1-1	many	TRBV6-1	-	ASYPGVRVTEAF
TRBJ2-5	many	TRBV6-5	TRBD2	ASSYTIPGLADQETQY
TRBJ2-1	-	TRBV5-1	TRBD2	ASYPGLADYNEQF
TRBJ2-7	many	TRBV5-6	-	ASSPWGTPTSYEQY
TRBJ1-1	few	TRBV3-1	-	ASSQDGGAF
TRBJ2-2	many	TRBV29-1	TRBD2	SVGLAVNTGELF
TRBJ1-1	many	TRBV7-2	-	ASSSSGGNTEAF
TRBJ1-1	few	TRBV29-1	TRBD1	SAYRGEVNTEAF
TRBJ2-4	few	TRBV7-9	TRBD2	ASSLDGGRASKNIQY
TRBJ2-5	many	TRBV28	-	ASSWMGTQY
TRBJ2-5	few	TRBV6-2/TRBV6-3	-	ASSLKAGVSQY
TRBJ2-7	many	TRBV28	-	ASRISGSYEQY
TRBJ2-5	-	TRBV12-3/TRBV12-4	-	ASSLARAETQY
TRBJ1-2	-	TRBV29-1	-	SVELLYGYT
TRBJ2-7	many	TRBV6-6	TRBD2	ASSYRTSDLYEQY
TRBJ2-7	many	TRBV5-1	TRBD2	ASGGTSGAYEQY
TRBJ2-5	many	TRBV27	TRBD2	ASSNSGRQTQY
TRBJ2-1	few	TRBV14	TRBD2	ASSKTGLAGVEEQF
TRBJ1-5	many	TRBV7-9	TRBD1	ASSPTGVQPQH
TRBJ2-3	many	TRBV20-1	-	SARLAPDTQY
TRBJ2-2	-	TRBV5-1	-	ASSLGVGRTGELF
TRBJ1-2	many	TRBV9	-	ASSDLEGRNGYT
TRBJ2-1	-	TRBV5-7	-	ARARPRLKF
TRBJ2-2	-	TRBV6-2/TRBV6-3	TRBD1	ASSYIRTGFGGELF
TRBJ2-5	many	TRBV7-9	-	ASSNPRDYQETQY
TRBJ2-3	many	TRBV7-3	TRBD2	ASSPNPGLAATDTQY
TRBJ2-7	few	TRBV4-1	-	ASSQDSPYEQY
TRBJ2-7	many	TRBV6-5	TRBD2	ASSSSTSGNSYEQY
TRBJ1-1	-	TRBV3-1	-	AGSYGGGNTEAF
TRBJ2-1	once	TRBV6-1	-	ASSEKTGWGNNEQF
TRBJ1-4	few	TRBV9	TRBD1	ASSVSGQVTEKLF
TRBJ2-7	many	TRBV20-1	TRBD2	SASSGRTGEQY
TRBJ2-3	many	TRBV6-6	-	ASSYPNAFGLASTDTQY